The 17 T cell receptor beta chains below come from one sample, sequenced in a study of cytomegalovirus exposure and HLA in healthy donors. Both 60 Vbeta primers and 13 Jbeta primers went into the PCR. Clones were sequenced by immunoSEQ multiplex PCR, and TCRdb holds only the in-frame ones, with some missing. The data contain about 97,000 clones, about 80% of them singletons. Sequencing was performed on PBMCs. These TCRs come from a man aged 35-49 years in good health and CMV-seronegative.

This clone was seen a handful of times. The J gene is TRBJ1-2, the V gene TRBV9, with TRBD1 matching 8 bases. Germline assignment: CDR1 SGDLS and CDR2 YYNGEE. The CDR3 has 16 amino acids. The junction had 13 bases not matched to a gene; V was cut back by 4 bases and J by 5 bases. DNA for the CDR3: TGTGCCAGCAGCACATTTCGGACAGGGAAGAGGTATGGCTACACCTTC. This gives the protein CASSTFRTGKRYGYTF. Full variable domain (missing parts from reference TRBV9 and TRBJ1-2): DSGVTQTPKHLITATGQRVTLRCSPRSGDLSVYWYQQSLDQGLQFLIQYYNGEERAKGNILERFSAQQFPDLHSELNLSSLELGDSALYFCASSTFRTGKRYGYTFGSGTRLTVV.

The chain employs TRBV7-2 and TRBJ2-5; 8 positions agree with TRBD1. Germline assignment: CDR1 SGHTA and CDR2 FQGNSA. The CDR3 is made up of 14 amino acids. V lost 3 bases, J lost 3 bases, and 3 bases stayed unmatched. The CDR3 region has the DNA TGTGCCAGCAGCTTTGCAGGGGGCAAAGAGACCCAGTACTTC. Translated: CASSFAGGKETQYF. The whole variable domain, remainder taken from reference TRBV7-2 and TRBJ2-5, is GAGVSQSPSNKVTEKGKDVELRCDPISGHTALYWYRQSLGQGLEFLIYFQGNSAPDKSGLPSDRFSAERTGGSVSTLTIQRTQQEDSAVYLCASSFAGGKETQYFGPGTRLLVL.

V usage is TRBV7-2 and J usage is TRBJ1-3, with 8 bases lining up with TRBD1. The germline CDR1 and CDR2 sequences are SGHTA and FQGNSA. V was pared by 5 bases and J by 4 bases, with 4 bases of the junction left unmatched. There are 14 residues in the CDR3. Here the CDR3 reads CASSSGTGGNTIYF. The CDR3 DNA follows: TGTGCCAGCAGCAGCGGGACAGGCGGAAACACCATATATTTT.

This chain links TRBV5-1 with TRBJ2-5; TRBD1 matches at 9 bases. Germline V gene lookup returns CDR1 SGHRS and CDR2 YFSETQ. Losses at the gene ends were 4 bases for V and 1 base for J; bases not matched to a gene: 17. The length of the CDR3 is 19 residues. The CDR3 DNA sequence: TGCGCCAGCAGCAGGGTCCCGGGACAGGGACAATCGCTCCAAGAGACCCAGTACTTC. Protein: CASSRVPGQGQSLQETQYF.

This clone was observed a few times. The gene calls are TRBV5-1 and TRBJ2-7; D might be TRBD1 (6 bases). The CDR3 runs 14 residues. Trimming stripped 0 bases from V and 6 bases from J, with 13 bases between. From germline, CDR1 is SGHRS and CDR2 YFSETQ. Here the CDR3 reads CASSLGTGGLEQYF. The CDR3 DNA reads TGCGCCAGCAGCTTGGGGACTGGGGGCCTCGAGCAGTACTTC.

The chain uses TRBV18 and TRBJ1-1, with 9 nucleotides matching TRBD1. V dropped 2 bases and J dropped 5; count of bases not matched to a gene: 9. The CDR3 is 16 residues long. CDR1 KGHSH and CDR2 LQKENI come from the germline V gene. The CDR3 nucleotides are TGTGCCAGCTCACCAACAGGGGGCGCGGGAGGGACTGAAGCTTTCTTT. It codes for CASSPTGGAGGTEAFF.

As concerns this clone: The junction and the germline gene differ at one end; a read error may be behind it. This sequence joins TRBV7-9 and TRBJ2-3, with 8 bases aligning to TRBD2. CDR1 is SEHNR, CDR2 FQNEAQ, per germline (reference sequence). This CDR3 comprises 14 residues. The CDR3 reads CSSSTGGAGDTQYF. CDR3 in DNA: TGTTCCAGCAGCACCGGGGGGGCAGGAGATACGCAGTATTTT.

This chain joins TRBV7-2 and TRBJ1-1, with D possibly TRBD1 on 5 matching bases. Germline CDR1 and CDR2: SGHTA and FQGNSA. V gave up 4 bases and J gave up 5 bases, with 14 bases separating them. The CDR3 runs to 14 residues. This CDR3 reads CASSSNGHGTEAFF. The CDR3 region has the DNA TGTGCCAGCAGCTCCAACGGACATGGAACTGAAGCTTTCTTT.

This clone was seen a handful of times. The rearrangement uses TRBV5-1 and TRBJ2-1, with D possibly matching TRBD2 (6 bases). Trimming stripped 4 bases from V and 6 bases from J, with 26 bases between. CDR3 length: 18 residues. CDR1 SGHRS and CDR2 YFSETQ come from the germline V gene. In nucleotides, the CDR3 is TGCGCCAGCAGCCAGGTTCCCGTAGGGACTGCGAAAGGCAATGAGCAGTTCTTC. It translates to CASSQVPVGTAKGNEQFF.

This chain uses TRBV15 with TRBJ2-5; 7 nucleotides match TRBD1. Germline-derived CDR1 and CDR2 are LNHNV and YYDKDF (reference sequence). This CDR3 is 15 amino acids long. The V gene end was trimmed by 0 bases and the J gene end by 4 bases; junction bases not matched to a gene: 5. In DNA form, the CDR3 reads TGTGCCACCAGCAGAGATCCATCAGGGGGAGAGACCCAGTACTTC. This encodes CATSRDPSGGETQYF.

The gene calls are TRBV7-9 and TRBJ2-1; 16 bases agree with TRBD2. Germline assignment: CDR1 SEHNR and CDR2 FQNEAQ (reference sequence). V lost 4 bases and J lost 9; bases outside the gene matches: 6. This CDR3 has 16 amino acids. CDR3 nucleotide sequence: TGTGCCAGCAGCTCGAGGGGACTAGCGGGGGGGCTTGAGCAGTTCTTC. Protein: CASSSRGLAGGLEQFF.

The chain's CDR3 is CASSVGLEQYF. The CDR3 coding sequence is TGTGCCAGCAGCGTAGGGCTTGAGCAGTACTTC. The chain joins TRBV9 to TRBJ2-7; no clear D. Germline V gene sequence: CDR1 SGDLS, CDR2 YYNGEE. The CDR3 sequence is 11 residues long. V was pared by 0 bases and J by 7 bases, with 5 bases between.

CDR3 DNA: TGCGCCAGCAGCGTCGGGGGACAGGGTCACAACTATGGCTACACCTTC. Its protein is CASSVGGQGHNYGYTF. The V and J genes are TRBV5-1 and TRBJ1-2, with 9 bases aligning to TRBD1. The CDR3 is 16 amino acids. V lost 4 bases, J lost 2 bases, and 9 bases stayed unmatched. Germline-derived CDR1 and CDR2 are SGHRS and YFSETQ.

This clone was observed a single time. V and J are TRBV2 and TRBJ1-5; D is possibly TRBD1 (6 bases). Between the trimmed V and J ends, which lost 2 bases and 0 bases, there was a span of 11 bases. Germline assignment: CDR1 SNHLY and CDR2 FYNNEI. This CDR3 has 16 amino acids. The chain's CDR3 is CASSERAGASNQPQHF. DNA of the CDR3: TGTGCCAGCAGTGAAAGGGCAGGGGCTAGCAATCAGCCCCAGCATTTT.

The genes are TRBV11-3 and TRBJ1-1; D is undetermined. CDR1 and CDR2 (germline): SGHNT, YENEEA. CDR3 length: 13 amino acids. V was pared by 0 bases and J by 4 bases, with 6 bases between. CDR3 protein: CASSLDPGTEAFF. CDR3 nucleotides: TGTGCCAGCAGCTTAGATCCCGGCACTGAAGCTTTCTTT. Using reference TRBV11-3 and TRBJ1-1 for the parts outside the CDR3, the full variable domain is EAGVVQSPRYKIIEKKQPVAFWCNPISGHNTLYWYLQNLGQGPELLIRYENEEAVDDSQLPKDRFSAERLKGVDSTLKIQPAELGDSAVYLCASSLDPGTEAFFGQGTRLTVV.

The chain carries TRBV21-1 and TRBJ2-5; the DNA was not compared with TRBD2, the D call given in the table. The closer fit of TRBJ2-7 to the DNA end suggests the J call may be wrong. TRBV21-1 is a known pseudogene. The CDR3 contains 17 residues. Here the CDR3 reads CASSKMTSGDEGYEQYF. Written as DNA, the CDR3 is TGTGCCAGCAGCAAAATGACTAGCGGGGACGAGGGTTACGAGCAGTACTTC.

In DNA form, the CDR3 reads TGTGCCAGCTCACGGGGGACAGAAAAAAATTCACCCCTCCACTTT. Protein product: CASSRGTEKNSPLHF. The chain recombines TRBV18 with TRBJ1-6, with 7 bases that match TRBD1. CDR1 KGHSH and CDR2 LQKENI come from the germline V gene. J lost 7 bases, V lost 4 bases, and 7 bases had no gene match. There are 15 residues in the CDR3. Using reference TRBV18 and TRBJ1-6 for the parts outside the CDR3, the full variable domain is NAGVMQNPRHLVRRRGQEARLRCSPMKGHSHVYWYRQLPEEGLKFMVYLQKENIIDESGMPKERFSAEFPKEGPSILRIQQVVRGDSAAYFCASSRGTEKNSPLHFGNGTRLTVT.